Listed below are T cell receptor beta chains from one sample, sequenced in a study of post-analysis software for immune sequencing data. TCRdb redid the calling of the PCR reads with MiXCR, one entry per CDR3 protein. The repertoire consists of around 710,000 distinct CDR3 sequences, with 40% to 55% occurring once and the leading ten covering roughly 5%. Specimen: blood. These receptors originate from a girl aged 10-17 years with multiple sclerosis. CDR3s include the opening cysteine and the closing phenylalanine or tryptophan. The D gene is left open where the match is weak. Clone size is stated in some rows and not others, as once, few, many or a class when expanded.

v_gene,abundance,d_gene,j_gene,CDR3aa,CDR3nt
TRBV27,NA,TRBD2,TRBJ2-7,CASRAEGGLAGGRAYEQYF,TGTGCCAGCAGAGCGGAAGGCGGACTAGCGGGAGGGAGGGCCTACGAGCAGTACTTC
TRBV7-2,NA,TRBD2,TRBJ2-1,CASSISGRGHNEQFF,TGTGCCAGCAGCATTAGCGGGAGAGGCCACAATGAGCAGTTCTTC
TRBV10-3,few,TRBD2,TRBJ2-5,CAISGLAGETQYF,TGTGCCATCAGCGGACTAGCCGGAGAGACCCAGTACTTC
TRBV7-3,few,TRBD1,TRBJ2-3,CASSLTAGQGTQYF,TGTGCCAGCAGCTTAACGGCGGGACAGGGTACGCAGTATTTT
TRBV27,NA,NA,TRBJ2-3,CASSEDGQLSTDTQYF,TGTGCCAGCAGCGAGGATGGACAACTGAGCACAGATACGCAGTATTTT
TRBV6-5,NA,NA,TRBJ1-1,CASSYSMGWTEAFF,TGTGCCAGCAGTTACTCGATGGGTTGGACTGAAGCTTTCTTT
TRBV5-5,NA,NA,TRBJ1-5,CASSLEWGTNQPQHF,TGTGCCAGCAGCTTGGAATGGGGAACCAATCAGCCCCAGCATTTT
TRBV20-1,few,NA,TRBJ2-1,CSARDSDWAERYNEQFF,TGCAGTGCTAGAGATTCCGACTGGGCGGAGCGATACAATGAGCAGTTCTTC
TRBV29-1,NA,NA,TRBJ1-5,CSVAVYSNQPQHF,TGCAGCGTTGCGGTCTATAGCAATCAGCCCCAGCATTTT
TRBV10-3,NA,TRBD2,TRBJ2-7,CAISPSGRNEQYF,TGTGCCATCAGCCCTAGCGGGAGGAACGAGCAGTACTTC
TRBV5-8,NA,NA,TRBJ2-7,CASSLAEQLVYEQYF,TGTGCCAGCAGCTTGGCCGAGCAGTTGGTCTACGAGCAGTACTTC
TRBV7-9,NA,TRBD2,TRBJ2-1,CASSPAREVSYNEQFF,TGTGCCAGCAGCCCCGCGCGGGAGGTCTCCTACAATGAGCAGTTCTTC
TRBV7-2,NA,NA,TRBJ1-2,CASSLAQAAGVYGYTF,TGTGCCAGCAGCTTAGCGCAGGCAGCCGGGGTCTATGGCTACACCTTC
TRBV12-3/TRBV12-4,NA,NA,TRBJ2-6,CASSPRRGAGANVLTF,TGTGCCAGCAGCCCGCGAAGGGGAGCTGGGGCCAACGTCCTGACTTTC
TRBV4-2,NA,NA,TRBJ2-3,CASSQLEPPDTQYF,TGTGCCAGCAGCCAACTAGAACCCCCGGATACGCAGTATTTT
TRBV5-8,few,NA,TRBJ2-7,CASSLESYTSYEQYF,TGTGCCAGCAGCTTGGAAAGCTACACGTCCTACGAGCAGTACTTC
TRBV10-3,NA,TRBD2,TRBJ2-3,CAISEWTSVGTDTQYF,TGTGCCATCAGTGAGTGGACTAGCGTCGGCACAGATACGCAGTATTTT
TRBV20-1,NA,NA,TRBJ2-2,CSARRSEGVGTGELFF,TGCAGTGCTAGAAGGAGTGAGGGAGTGGGCACCGGGGAGCTGTTTTTT
TRBV24-1,few,NA,TRBJ2-1,CATSDLVYPQFF,TGTGCCACCAGTGACTTAGTTTACCCACAGTTCTTC
TRBV7-2,few,TRBD1,TRBJ2-5,CASGPTGAQETQYF,TGTGCCAGCGGTCCCACAGGGGCACAAGAGACCCAGTACTTC
TRBV25-1,NA,NA,TRBJ2-1,CASSESAGQIYNEQFF,TGTGCCAGCAGTGAATCGGCGGGACAGATATACAATGAGCAGTTCTTC
TRBV12-3/TRBV12-4,NA,NA,TRBJ2-7,CASSLITGRNEQYF,TGTGCCAGCAGTTTAATAACAGGGAGAAACGAGCAGTACTTC
TRBV20-1,many,NA,TRBJ2-7,CSAPPGLSTYEQYF,TGCAGTGCTCCTCCGGGACTGTCTACCTACGAGCAGTACTTC
TRBV7-2,NA,NA,TRBJ2-7,CASSFPGHSYEQYF,TGTGCCAGCAGCTTCCCTGGACACTCCTACGAGCAGTACTTC
TRBV7-9,once,NA,TRBJ1-5,CASSAEGSNQPQHF,TGTGCCAGCAGCGCCGAGGGAAGCAATCAGCCCCAGCATTTT
TRBV7-3,NA,TRBD2,TRBJ2-3,CASSWGGKGDTQYF,TGTGCCAGCAGCTGGGGGGGGAAAGGGGATACGCAGTATTTT
TRBV7-9,NA,TRBD1,TRBJ2-5,CASSPGQGWQETQYF,TGTGCCAGCAGCCCCGGACAGGGTTGGCAAGAGACCCAGTACTTC
TRBV7-2,NA,TRBD2,TRBJ2-1,CASSLGGLAGQAFNEQFF,TGTGCCAGCAGCTTAGGAGGACTAGCGGGGCAGGCCTTCAATGAGCAGTTCTTC
TRBV29-1,NA,TRBD1,TRBJ2-3,CSVDLSLGQGEGTQYF,TGCAGCGTTGATCTGAGTTTGGGACAGGGAGAGGGTACGCAGTATTTT
TRBV27,NA,NA,TRBJ2-7,CASSFLGSAEQYF,TGTGCCAGCAGTTTTTTGGGGTCGGCCGAGCAGTACTTC
TRBV10-3,NA,NA,TRBJ2-7,CAISILGGEQYF,TGTGCCATCAGTATTCTGGGGGGCGAGCAGTACTTC
TRBV12-3/TRBV12-4,few,NA,TRBJ1-5,CASSPLLGQTQHF,TGTGCCAGCAGTCCACTCTTGGGTCAGACCCAGCATTTT
TRBV29-1,few,NA,TRBJ2-5,CSVRGRNQETQYF,TGCAGCGTGCGCGGCAGGAACCAAGAGACCCAGTACTTC
TRBV5-1,NA,NA,TRBJ2-3,CASSLAGHNTDTQYF,TGCGCCAGCAGCTTGGCCGGCCACAACACAGATACGCAGTATTTT
TRBV6-2/TRBV6-3,NA,TRBD1,TRBJ1-1,CASSYSTGTGGEDFPNTEAFF,TGTGCCAGCAGTTACTCGACCGGGACAGGGGGCGAAGATTTCCCGAACACTGAAGCTTTCTTT
TRBV6-6,NA,NA,TRBJ2-1,CASILGAGPTYNEQFF,TGTGCCAGCATCCTGGGGGCGGGGCCGACTTACAATGAGCAGTTCTTC
TRBV7-2,NA,NA,TRBJ2-7,CASSADGLLIEQYF,TGTGCCAGCAGCGCAGACGGACTCCTGATCGAGCAGTACTTC
TRBV5-1,few,NA,TRBJ1-2,CASSYQGGGLGYTF,TGCGCCAGCAGCTACCAGGGTGGGGGTCTTGGCTACACCTTC
TRBV6-6,few,TRBD1,TRBJ2-1,CASSYEQGGTNEQFF,TGTGCCAGCAGTTACGAACAGGGGGGTACGAATGAGCAGTTCTTC
TRBV12-3/TRBV12-4,few,NA,TRBJ2-7,CASSTTLREQYF,TGTGCCAGCAGTACTACTTTACGCGAGCAGTACTTC
TRBV2,many,NA,TRBJ2-7,CASSGYEQYF,TGTGCCAGCAGTGGGTACGAGCAGTACTTC
TRBV14,many,NA,TRBJ2-7,CASSQDYEQYF,TGTGCCAGCAGCCAAGACTACGAGCAGTACTTC
TRBV10-2,NA,NA,TRBJ2-3,CASSPVGSLSTDTQYF,TGCGCCAGCAGCCCAGTCGGTTCCCTTAGCACAGATACGCAGTATTTT
TRBV27,once,TRBD2,TRBJ2-7,CASSKRLAGGLGYYEQYF,TGTGCCAGCAGTAAGCGGCTAGCGGGAGGGTTAGGCTACTACGAGCAGTACTTC
TRBV27,few,TRBD1,TRBJ1-2,CASRGQGLGGYTF,TGTGCCAGCAGGGGACAGGGACTTGGTGGCTACACCTTC
TRBV20-1,few,NA,TRBJ2-5,CSARVQPQETQYF,TGCAGTGCTAGAGTACAGCCACAAGAGACCCAGTACTTC
TRBV28,once,NA,TRBJ1-5,CASSLRTRNQPQHF,TGTGCCAGCAGTTTACGGACAAGAAATCAGCCCCAGCATTTT
TRBV12-3/TRBV12-4,NA,NA,TRBJ1-1,CASSPGATNAEAFF,TGTGCCAGCAGTCCCGGGGCTACGAACGCTGAAGCTTTCTTT